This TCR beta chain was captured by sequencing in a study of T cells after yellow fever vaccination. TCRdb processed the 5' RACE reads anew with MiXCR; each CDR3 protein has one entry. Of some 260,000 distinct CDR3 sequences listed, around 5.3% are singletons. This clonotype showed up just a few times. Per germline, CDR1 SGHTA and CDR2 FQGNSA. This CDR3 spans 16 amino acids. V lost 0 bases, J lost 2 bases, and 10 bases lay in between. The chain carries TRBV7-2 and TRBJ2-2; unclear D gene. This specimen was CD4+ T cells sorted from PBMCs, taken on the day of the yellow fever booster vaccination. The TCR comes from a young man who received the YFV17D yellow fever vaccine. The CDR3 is CASSLAGPTNTGELFF. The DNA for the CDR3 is TGTGCCAGCAGCTTAGCCGGGCCGACCAACACCGGGGAGCTGTTTTTT.